The 15 T cell receptor beta chains below all came from one sample that was sequenced in a study of CD8 T cells in ankylosing spondylitis. Overall study findings and caveats: Blood of patients with ankylosing spondylitis appeared to be characterized by a TCR beta motif of several highly homologous variants.

TCRdb reprocessed the 5' RACE reads with MiXCR, giving one entry per CDR3 protein. The sample has roughly 670,000 distinct CDR3 sequences; under 20% are singletons. Their specific antigens are unknown. Source material: blood, either unsorted or a sorted T cell fraction (not recorded which). The origin of the receptors is a male donor with ankylosing spondylitis.

This chain uses TRBV5-4 with TRBJ2-1, with 11 bases that match TRBD2. Per the germline V gene, CDR1 is SGHNT and CDR2 is YYREEE (reference sequence). This CDR3 contains 19 residues. J gave up 3 bases and V 3 bases, and 14 bases lay outside the gene matches. CDR3 in amino acids: CASSSLGASGRSGYNEQFF. The CDR3 coding sequence is TGTGCCAGCAGCTCACTGGGCGCTAGCGGGAGGTCGGGCTACAATGAGCAGTTCTTC.

In this sample, this clonotype turned up many times. The rearrangement joins TRBV4-3 to TRBJ1-1; D is ambiguous. V was cut by 3 bases and J by 6 bases, with 17 bases left in between. The CDR3 consists of 15 residues. CDR1 and CDR2 (germline): LGHNA, YSLEER. The CDR3 loop reads CASSHSHREFAEAFF. The CDR3 DNA reads as TGCGCCAGCAGCCATAGTCATAGGGAGTTCGCTGAAGCTTTCTTT.

The chain employs TRBV12-3 or TRBV12-4 and TRBJ2-3; 9 bases line up with TRBD2. This CDR3 has 16 residues. Trimming at V came to 4 bases and at J to 4 bases, leaving 9 bases not matched to a gene. This chain's CDR3 is CASSSPAGGVPDTQYF. The CDR3 DNA sequence: TGTGCCAGCAGTTCCCCGGCGGGGGGGGTACCAGATACGCAGTATTTT.

The CDR3, as DNA: TGTGCCAGCAGCCAGGGGGTCCACGAGCAGTACTTC. Translating it yields CASSQGVHEQYF. The genes are TRBV11-2 and TRBJ2-7, with TRBD1 matching 7 bases. The CDR3 is 12 amino acids. Germline loops: CDR1 SGHAT, CDR2 FQNNGV. V trimming: 5 bases; J trimming: 5 bases; junction bases outside the gene matches: 3. Using reference TRBV11-2 and TRBJ2-7 for the parts outside the CDR3, the full variable domain is EAGVAQSPRYKIIEKRQSVAFWCNPISGHATLYWYQQILGQGPKLLIQFQNNGVVDDSQLPKDRFSAERLKGVDSTLKIQPAKLEDSAVYLCASSQGVHEQYFGPGTRLTVT.

This clonotype was found a few times. V and J are TRBV12-3 or TRBV12-4 and TRBJ2-3, with D possibly being TRBD2 (5 bases). V lost 3 bases, J lost 1 base, and 8 bases lay in between. The CDR3 is 14 residues long. This chain's CDR3 is CASSLEAGTDTQYF. For the CDR3, the DNA is TGTGCCAGCAGTTTGGAGGCGGGCACAGATACGCAGTATTTT.

This clonotype was counted between two and nine times. This chain uses TRBV12-5 with TRBJ2-5; 9 bases match TRBD2. Germline CDR1 is LGHNT and CDR2 is FRNRAP. V shed 8 bases and J 5 bases; nucleotides not matched to a gene: 21. The CDR3 loop spans 18 amino acids. CDR3 in DNA: TGTGCTAGTTGCCGGGACAGCGATATAGCGGGAGTCGGGGAGACCCAGTACTTC. Its protein product is CASCRDSDIAGVGETQYF.

The genes are TRBV7-8 and TRBJ2-7; perhaps TRBD2 as D (6 bases). Germline V CDR1 and CDR2: SGHVS, FQNEAQ. The CDR3 has 16 amino acids. With 0 bases removed from V and 0 bases from J, the gap between germline ends came to 12 bases. The CDR3 loop is CASSLAPGGDSYEQYF. The DNA for the CDR3 is TGTGCCAGCAGCTTAGCTCCCGGGGGAGACTCCTACGAGCAGTACTTC.

The chain is built from TRBV7-2 and TRBJ1-5, with a weak D call TRBD1 (6 bases). This CDR3 is 14 amino acids long. Germline loops: CDR1 SGHTA, CDR2 FQGNSA. V lost 5 bases and J lost 6, with 14 bases in between. The CDR3 DNA follows: TGTGCCAGCAGCGGTGGGGGGGGCAGTCAGCCCCAGCATTTT. Protein sequence: CASSGGGGSQPQHF.

This clonotype has a handful of counts. This chain joins TRBV13 and TRBJ2-5; the D gene is possibly TRBD2 (5 bases). Germline assignment: CDR1 PRHDT and CDR2 FYEKMQ (reference sequence). V gave up 2 bases and J gave up 1 base, with 17 bases separating them. The CDR3 length is 17 residues. In DNA, the CDR3 is TGTGCCAGCAGCTTAAATGCTTGGACCGGACTCCAAGAGACCCAGTACTTC. Translating gives CASSLNAWTGLQETQYF.

The chain couples TRBV11-2 to TRBJ2-1; a weak D match, TRBD2 (6 bases). Trimming took off 5 bases at V and 9 bases at J, with 23 bases between the two ends. Per germline, CDR1 SGHAT and CDR2 FQNNGV. CDR3 length equals 16 residues. The DNA of the CDR3 is TGTGCCAGCAGCCCGCGGAGGAGCGGCGGAGGGGCTGAGCAGTTCTTC. Its protein is CASSPRRSGGGAEQFF.

The CDR3 protein is CASSLSPANTGELFF. DNA for the CDR3: TGTGCCAGCAGCTTATCCCCAGCGAACACCGGGGAGCTGTTTTTT. The chain has TRBV7-8 and TRBJ2-2; D unresolved. The germline V and J ends were trimmed by 2 bases and 0 bases, with 7 bases remaining between them. This CDR3 spans 15 amino acids. Germline V CDR1 and CDR2: SGHVS, FQNEAQ. The full variable domain, with the rest looked up from reference TRBV7-8 and TRBJ2-2, is GAGVSQSPRYKVAKRGQDVALRCDPISGHVSLFWYQQALGQGPEFLTYFQNEAQLDKSGLPSDRFFAERPEGSVSTLKIQRTQQEDSAVYLCASSLSPANTGELFFGEGSRLTVL.

This clonotype has only one observation. The chain carries TRBV7-9 and TRBJ2-1; perhaps TRBD2 as D (6 bases). CDR1 and CDR2 (germline): SEHNR, FQNEAQ (reference sequence). Trimming removed 5 bases from V and 3 bases from J, with 14 bases in between. This CDR3 is 15 amino acids long. The CDR3 loop reads CASSHTGTLYNEQFF. The CDR3 bases are TGTGCCAGCAGCCACACCGGGACTCTCTACAATGAGCAGTTCTTC.

V is TRBV6-2 or TRBV6-3 and J is TRBJ2-5; D perhaps matches TRBD2 (5 bases). The V end was cut by 6 bases, the J end by 4 bases, with 15 bases between. Germline CDR1 and CDR2: MNHEY and SVGEGT. The CDR3 loop spans 14 amino acids. In nucleotides, the CDR3 is TGTGCCAGCAGCCCCGACTATGAACGAGAGACCCAGTACTTC. Amino acid sequence: CASSPDYERETQYF.

The V and J genes are TRBV20-1 and TRBJ2-1, with 10 positions matching TRBD2. CDR1 and CDR2 from the germline V gene are DFQATT and SNEGSKA (reference sequence). V lost 6 bases, J lost 0 bases, and 14 bases stayed unmatched. The CDR3 contains 18 residues. DNA of the CDR3: TGCAGTGCCCAGACTAGCGGGCCGCCTCGAGGCTCCTACAATGAGCAGTTCTTC. As protein: CSAQTSGPPRGSYNEQFF.

The chain joins TRBV18 to TRBJ2-4; TRBD2 might be the D (6 bases). CDR1 is KGHSH, CDR2 LQKENI, per germline. V lost 2 bases and J lost 0, with 14 bases in between. This CDR3 comprises 17 residues. The DNA for the CDR3 is TGTGCCAGCTCACCAGGAGGGTTGCTTCTAGCCAAAAACATTCAGTACTTC. Its protein is CASSPGGLLLAKNIQYF. Variable domain in full (rest from reference TRBV18 and TRBJ2-4): NAGVMQNPRHLVRRRGQEARLRCSPMKGHSHVYWYRQLPEEGLKFMVYLQKENIIDESGMPKERFSAEFPKEGPSILRIQQVVRGDSAAYFCASSPGGLLLAKNIQYFGAGTRLSVL.